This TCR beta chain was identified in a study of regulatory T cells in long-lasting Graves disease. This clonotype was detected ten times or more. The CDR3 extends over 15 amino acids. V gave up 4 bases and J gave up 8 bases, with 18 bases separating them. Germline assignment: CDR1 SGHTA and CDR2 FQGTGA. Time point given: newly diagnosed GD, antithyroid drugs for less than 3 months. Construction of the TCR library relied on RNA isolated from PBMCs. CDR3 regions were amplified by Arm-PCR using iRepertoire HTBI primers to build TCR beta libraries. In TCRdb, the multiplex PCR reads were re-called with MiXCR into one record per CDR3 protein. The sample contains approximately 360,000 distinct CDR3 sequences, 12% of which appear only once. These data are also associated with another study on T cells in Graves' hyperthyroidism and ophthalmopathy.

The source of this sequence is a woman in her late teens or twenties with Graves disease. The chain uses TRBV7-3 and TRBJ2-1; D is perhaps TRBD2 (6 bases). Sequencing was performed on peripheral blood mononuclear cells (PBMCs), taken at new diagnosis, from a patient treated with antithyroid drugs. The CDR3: CASSSRLERIYEQFF. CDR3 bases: TGTGCCAGCAGCTCGAGACTAGAGCGGATTTATGAGCAGTTCTTC. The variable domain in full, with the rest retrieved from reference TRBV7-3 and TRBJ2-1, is GAGVSQTPSNKVTEKGKYVELRCDPISGHTALYWYRQSLGQGPEFLIYFQGTGAADDSGLPNDRFFAVRPEGSVSTLKIQRTERGDSAVYLCASSSRLERIYEQFFGPGTRLTVL.